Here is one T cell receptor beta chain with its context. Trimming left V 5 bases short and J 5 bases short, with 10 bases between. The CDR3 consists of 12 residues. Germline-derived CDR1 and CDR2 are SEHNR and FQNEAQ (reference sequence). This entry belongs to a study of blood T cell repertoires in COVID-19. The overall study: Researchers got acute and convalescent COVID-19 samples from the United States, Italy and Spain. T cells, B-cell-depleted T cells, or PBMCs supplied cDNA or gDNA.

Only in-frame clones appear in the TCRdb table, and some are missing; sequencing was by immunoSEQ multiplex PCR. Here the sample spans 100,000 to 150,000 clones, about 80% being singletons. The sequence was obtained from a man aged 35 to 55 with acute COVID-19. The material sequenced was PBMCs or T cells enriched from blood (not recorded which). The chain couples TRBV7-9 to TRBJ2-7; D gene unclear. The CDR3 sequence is CASSPRRDEQYF. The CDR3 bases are TGTGCCAGCAGCCCCCGACGGGACGAGCAGTACTTC.